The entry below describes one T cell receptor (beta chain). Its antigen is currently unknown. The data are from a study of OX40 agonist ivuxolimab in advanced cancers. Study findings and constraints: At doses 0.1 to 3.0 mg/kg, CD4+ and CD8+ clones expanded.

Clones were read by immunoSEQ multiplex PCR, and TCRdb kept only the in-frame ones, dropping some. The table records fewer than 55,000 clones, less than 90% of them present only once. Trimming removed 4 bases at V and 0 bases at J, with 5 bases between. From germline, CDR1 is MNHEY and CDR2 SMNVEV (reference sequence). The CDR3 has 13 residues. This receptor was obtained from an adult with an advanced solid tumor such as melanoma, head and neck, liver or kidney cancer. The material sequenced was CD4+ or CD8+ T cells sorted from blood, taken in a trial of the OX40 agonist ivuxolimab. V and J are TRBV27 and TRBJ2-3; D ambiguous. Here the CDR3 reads CASSSESTDTQYF. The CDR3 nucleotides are TGTGCCAGCAGTTCCGAAAGCACAGATACGCAGTATTTT.